Listed here are 18 T cell receptor beta chains from one sample, sequenced in a study of CDR3 diversity in severe acne. MiXCR, run by TCRdb on the PCR reads, gives a single entry per CDR3 protein. The data show about 90,000 distinct CDR3 sequences, under 55% seen once. Sequences were obtained from blood. Receptors were obtained from a male donor with severe acne vulgaris.

This clonotype was seen more than once but under ten times. This chain connects TRBV6-1 to TRBJ2-3, with 9 bases lining up with TRBD2. The CDR3 is 14 amino acids. Germline trimming cut 3 bases from V and 7 bases from J; bases unmatched to any gene: 5. Germline V gene sequence: CDR1 MNHNS, CDR2 SASEGT. The CDR3 DNA reads as TGTGCCAGCAGTGATCTTAGCGGGAGAAATACGCAGTATTTT. This translates into CASSDLSGRNTQYF.

The table lists this clonotype with a count of one. One base away lies a much larger clone, so this may be a sequencing read error. The CDR3 ends on some other residue instead of the conserved phenylalanine or tryptophan, so this is likely a read error. This chain connects TRBV5-4 to TRBJ2-5; 8 bases align to TRBD2. V shed 4 bases, J shed 2 bases, and the junction held 7 bases outside the gene matches. Per germline, CDR1 SGHNT and CDR2 YYREEE (reference sequence). The CDR3 runs to 15 residues. The CDR3 spells CASSLWREVQETQYS. Written as DNA, the CDR3 is TGTGCCAGCAGCCTGTGGCGGGAGGTACAAGAGACCCAGTACTCC.

The rearrangement uses TRBV15 and TRBJ2-7, with a tentative D call TRBD1 (6 bases). CDR3 size: 12 residues. Germline V gene sequence: CDR1 LNHNV, CDR2 YYDKDF (reference sequence). Trimming removed 8 bases at V and 7 bases at J, with 15 bases between. CDR3 residues: CATRQGRREQYF. Here the CDR3 DNA reads TGTGCCACCCGGCAGGGGCGGAGGGAGCAGTACTTC.

This clonotype was detected only a few times. The rearrangement uses TRBV6-1 and TRBJ1-2; 7 bases line up with TRBD1. Unmatched junction bases numbered 5, after V lost 4 bases and J lost 3 bases. The CDR3 runs 14 residues. The V gene's germline CDR1 is MNHNS and CDR2 SASEGT. DNA for the CDR3: TGTGCCAGCAGTGTCGACAGGGTTCACTATGGCTACACCTTC. Encoded protein: CASSVDRVHYGYTF.

CDR3 sequence: CASSHQGAYEQYF. CDR3 DNA: TGTGCCAGCAGCCATCAGGGGGCGTACGAGCAGTACTTC. The chain joins TRBV7-3 to TRBJ2-7; 8 bases match TRBD1. The V gene's germline CDR1 is SGHTA and CDR2 FQGTGA. V lost 5 bases and J lost 4; bases outside the gene matches: 4. The CDR3 runs to 13 residues.

The V call is TRBV19, the J call TRBJ2-2; possible D gene TRBD1, 5 bases. The CDR3 has 17 amino acids. V dropped 5 bases and J dropped 3 bases, with 19 bases sitting between them. Germline CDR1 and CDR2: LNHDA and SQIVND (reference sequence). CDR3 in DNA: TGTGCCAGTAGTCACCAGGGTTTGTATGGATACACCGGGGAGCTGTTTTTT. Translated, it gives CASSHQGLYGYTGELFF.

This clonotype has only a few counts. The V and J genes are TRBV15 and TRBJ2-2; D gene unclear. Trimming cost V 3 bases and J 4 bases, with 12 bases left between them. The CDR3 extends over 15 amino acids. The germline V gene encodes CDR1 LNHNV and CDR2 YYDKDF (reference sequence). For the CDR3, the DNA is TGTGCCACCAGCAGCGAAGGCCTCAGCACCGGGGAGCTGTTTTTT. This codes for CATSSEGLSTGELFF.

This clonotype has ten or more counts. The chain combines TRBV25-1 with TRBJ2-7; D possibly uses TRBD1 or TRBD2 (6 bases each). CDR3 length: 13 amino acids. The V end lost 2 bases, the J end lost 6 bases, and 11 bases lay between the germline ends. Germline assignment: CDR1 MGHDK and CDR2 SYGVNS. The DNA of the CDR3 is TGTGCCAGCAGTGAACCGGGGGCTGGCGAGCAGTACTTC. Translated, it gives CASSEPGAGEQYF.

The chain couples TRBV10-3 to TRBJ1-6; TRBD1 is a possible D gene (5 bases). There are 18 residues in the CDR3. Deletions cut 2 bases from V and 0 bases from J, with 14 bases between. Germline CDR1 is ENHRY and CDR2 is SYGVKD. CDR3 coding DNA: TGTGCCATCAGTGAGAGGGGTCGAGTGAGCTCCTATAATTCACCCCTCCACTTT. It yields the protein CAISERGRVSSYNSPLHF.

This clonotype was seen a handful of times. The CDR3 DNA is TGTGCCACCAGCAGAGAACAGGGATCCACTGAAGCTTTCTTT. Translated, it gives CATSREQGSTEAFF. V and J are TRBV15 and TRBJ1-1, with D tentatively TRBD1 (6 bases). The CDR3 extends over 14 amino acids. The V gene lost 0 bases and the J gene lost 4 bases, with 9 bases spanning the gap. Germline V CDR1 and CDR2: LNHNV, YYDKDF (reference sequence).

This clonotype was observed at least ten times. The chain has TRBV2 and TRBJ2-2; 7 bases map to TRBD1. The CDR3 totals 16 residues. Germline trimming cut 4 bases from V and 7 bases from J; bases unmatched to any gene: 12. Germline assignment: CDR1 SNHLY and CDR2 FYNNEI. The CDR3 protein is CASSVVVTGVDGELFF. The CDR3, as DNA: TGTGCCAGCAGTGTCGTTGTTACAGGGGTAGACGGGGAGCTGTTTTTT.

This clonotype was seen just once. V and J are TRBV20-1 and TRBJ2-1; 11 bases agree with TRBD2. Germline values: CDR1 DFQATT, CDR2 SNEGSKA (reference sequence). V was pared by 6 bases and J by 0 bases, with 4 bases of the junction left unmatched. This CDR3 has 15 residues. The CDR3: CSALGTSGSYNEQFF. The CDR3 nucleotides are TGCAGTGCACTCGGGACTAGCGGCTCCTACAATGAGCAGTTCTTC.

The rearrangement joins TRBV7-2 to TRBJ1-1; D is possibly TRBD1 (5 bases). This CDR3 region has 15 residues. Germline V gene data show CDR1 as SGHTA and CDR2 as FQGNSA. The V gene lost 5 bases and the J gene lost 4 bases, with 17 bases spanning the gap. This chain's CDR3 is CASSSGTIPGTEAFF. CDR3 in DNA: TGTGCCAGCAGCAGTGGGACTATCCCGGGCACTGAAGCTTTCTTT.

V gene TRBV9 combines with J gene TRBJ2-3; TRBD2 is a possible D gene (7 bases). V was shortened by 0 bases and J by 4 bases, with 12 bases between the two germline ends. The CDR3 contains 15 residues. CDR1 SGDLS and CDR2 YYNGEE come from the germline V gene. CDR3 sequence: CASSVVGRGADTQYF. The CDR3 DNA sequence: TGTGCCAGCAGCGTAGTGGGGAGGGGGGCAGATACGCAGTATTTT.

This clonotype was found many times. The rearrangement links TRBV20-1 to TRBJ2-1; 7 bases agree with TRBD1. Germline CDR1 DFQATT, CDR2 SNEGSKA (reference sequence). The CDR3 is made up of 12 amino acids. V shed 6 bases, J shed 7 bases, and the junction held 6 bases outside the gene matches. In DNA, the CDR3 is TGCAGTGCCTACCAGACAGGGAATGAGCAGTTCTTC. It codes for CSAYQTGNEQFF.

Comments on this clonotype: A much larger clone lies one base from this, so it may be a read error. CDR3 residues: CSASQGGVSGVYTF. CDR3 coding DNA: TGCAGTGCTAGTCAGGGGGGGGTGAGTGGTGTCTACACCTTC. The gene calls are TRBV20-1 and TRBJ1-2, with TRBD1 identical over 7 bases. This CDR3 region has 14 residues. V shed 3 bases and J 10 bases; nucleotides not matched to a gene: 14. The germline V gene encodes CDR1 DFQATT and CDR2 SNEGSKA (reference sequence).

Regarding this clonotype: This CDR3 fails to terminate in the conserved phenylalanine or tryptophan, so it likely reflects a read error. Because the CDR3's place on the DNA is in doubt, the DNA is left out and the CDR3 is given as listed by TCRdb. The chain employs TRBV5-6 and TRBJ2-5; the listed D gene, TRBD1, was not tested against the DNA. CDR1 and CDR2 from the germline V gene are SGHDT and YYEEEE. The CDR3 has 14 amino acids, counting both end residues. CDR3 sequence: CASSAIEGGYTFGS.

This clonotype showed up just a few times. V gene TRBV12-5 combines with J gene TRBJ2-3, with 7 bases matching TRBD2. Germline CDR1 reads LGHNT; CDR2 reads FRNRAP. The CDR3 has 18 residues. J lost 3 bases, V lost 0 bases, and 12 bases had no gene match. CDR3 residues: CASGLVLGGSQETDTQYF. The DNA for the CDR3 is TGTGCTAGTGGTTTGGTATTGGGCGGGAGTCAGGAGACAGATACGCAGTATTTT.